Sequencing of this T cell receptor beta chain was carried out in a study of cytomegalovirus exposure and HLA in healthy donors (dated by TCRdb to between 2016 and 2019). Concerning the study at large: An earlier analysis of approximately 640 of the donors reported 250 to 300 Gb of sequence data and roughly 100 million unique TCR beta sequences from 150 million to 200 million T cells. About 330 gigabases of sequencing data and roughly 80 million unique TCR sequences made up an early release that covered 640 HLA-typed donors. Of the 300 to 500 genotyped donors, 70% to 90% were placed in the genetic ancestry cluster associated with self-reported Caucasian donors. The study was designed to test whether signatures of past pathogen exposure could be identified by cataloging public T cell receptors. The study used immunosequencing to profile the T cell repertoires of some 600 subjects and linked those repertoires to cytomegalovirus serostatus. A separate validation cohort of over 95 different subjects was used in addition to the approximately 700-subject first cohort. High-throughput TCR immunosequencing, statistical association of individual TCRs with disease status, and machine learning were combined to predict cytomegalovirus infection status. A later analysis re-analyzed previously published TCR beta repertoires from roughly 630 donors and added high-resolution HLA genotyping to study TCR occurrence patterns. Rather than using new phenotypic data, the later analysis identified candidate immune exposures from TCR beta sequences and from how often those sequences occurred across donors. An earlier analysis of around 580 of the donors used high-throughput TCR beta sequencing to judge whether each TCR beta V gene segment behaved as functional or pseudogenic. Donor age, sex, ethnicity and CMV serostatus were compiled together with the repertoire data. A later genetic analysis took genome-wide SNP genotypes for about 55% of the 666 donors and used that subset as a discovery cohort. Every discovery cohort repertoire had been produced on one sequencing platform. Class I and class II HLA loci were covered by the typing at four-digit resolution. Typing coverage differed by locus: A, B, C, DRB1 and DQB1 were typed in roughly 629-630 donors, DQA1 in 522, DPA1 in some 610, and DPB1 in just under 480. Four to six DR-DQ haplotypes were handled as single units for association and clustering, since linkage in the cohort was strong. Across about 370 genotyped donors of the cohort, an average of about 240,000 unique TCR beta nucleotide sequences per donor were sequenced, and 15% to 20% of those sequences were non-productive. What the study reported, not specific to this receptor: According to the authors, the approach could potentially be generalized to other disease states and immunological phenotypes. In both the original and validation cohorts, the classifier was reported to diagnose cytomegalovirus status with high specificity and sensitivity. In a later analysis, the rate of TCR association differed among HLA loci, with DRB1 alleles having the most associated TCRs and HLA-C alleles having the fewest. Correlated functional status among segregating V segments might reflect linkage disequilibrium, but an unknown experimental factor could not be ruled out. Across donors, most TCR sequences were observed very rarely, whereas some public TCRs were present in many individuals. HLA typing was unavailable for some donors at each locus, so association tests used only the typed subset. The study gave a list of 150 to 200 TCR beta chains associated with cytomegalovirus. A further reported finding was that TCR beta sequences accurately predicted the HLA-A and HLA-B alleles for most subjects in the first cohort. A group of highly shared sequence variants was considered likely to be a technical artifact of the sequencing pipeline. In an earlier analysis of about 600 of the donors, most TCR beta V segments appeared in productive rearrangements about 87% or about 30% of the time, broadly matching IMGT annotations. This cohort had only TCR beta chains sequenced, and the lack of alpha or paired-chain data limited which features could be detected. In a later analysis, about 17,000 TCR beta sequences were associated with specific HLA alleles at a false discovery rate of 0.05. In vitro tests confirmed that a few of the cytomegalovirus-associated TCR beta chains recognize cytomegalovirus antigens. Sequencing depth was assumed to be roughly uniform across donors in the presence/absence analyses, though that assumption may not hold. A later analysis reported that several top co-occurrence clusters appeared linked to parvovirus B19, influenza, CMV and Epstein-Barr virus. According to a later genetic analysis, donors in an Asian-associated ancestry cluster had fewer N-insertions in productive TCRs than the roughly 660-donor mean. Some IMGT-functional V segments, including TRBV6-2 and TRBV6-3, could not be told apart with the 87-base-pair reads, so those segments were excluded. Because counts were too low, around 18 rarely observed V segments, including chromosome 9 orphons, were left out of the earlier analysis of some 600 of the donors. In a later genetic analysis, a missense DCLRE1C variant was associated with V-gene and J-gene trimming of TCR beta chains, and the association was replicated in an independent cohort. The only immune exposure information available for the cohort was CMV serostatus. According to a later analysis, most CMV-associated TCR beta chains appeared to be HLA-restricted, and the HLA associations seemed to be driven largely by CMV exposure. In a later analysis, HLA-associated TCR beta chains showed more clonal expansion and lower generation probabilities than non-associated chains that were equally common. When HLA alleles, especially DR and DQ, strongly co-occurred, TCR associations were difficult to assign to individual alleles.

The cohort consisted of some 670 healthy bone marrow donors. At the time of sampling, all cohort members were nominally healthy, though unrecorded immune exposures were likely present. The donor was CMV seronegative and was included in the group of 352 seronegative cohort members. Every donor gave a peripheral blood sample, and the peripheral blood mononuclear cells from that sample were used for TCR beta sequencing. Genomic DNA extraction from the blood cell samples was performed with the Qiagen DNeasy Blood Extraction Kit. From its cysteine to its phenylalanine, the CDR3 spans 16 amino acids. The only DNA kept is the CDR3, 48 bases in frame from the first base. From a lookup of the germline V gene (reference sequence), CDR1 and CDR2 are SEHNR and FQNEAQ. As for this clone: The target of this receptor is not known. At one end, the junction sequence differs from germline, possibly due to a read error.

Library prep was done by the immunoSEQ multiplex PCR assay. The multiplex PCR relied on a mix of 60 forward primers for TCR Vbeta segments and 13 reverse primers for TCR Jbeta segments. The CDR3 region of rearranged TCR beta genes was amplified from genomic DNA with a multiplex PCR assay. Amplified TCR beta libraries were sequenced as 87-base-pair reads on the Illumina HiSeq System. Per the authors' processing: A later analysis counted tens of millions of unique TCR beta chains across the 666 repertoires, and some 11 million of these chains were shared by at least two donors. To remove PCR and sequencing errors, raw reads were error-corrected and collapsed into unique sequences using a nearest-neighbor algorithm that merged closely related sequences. To assign V, D and J gene segments, CDR3 sequences were aligned to IMGT reference sequences. Each retained sequence needed at least a six-nucleotide match to both a V gene segment and a J gene segment. A rearrangement was called productive if the CDR3 had no stop codons and remained in frame with V and J, and every other rearrangement was called non-productive. CDR3 was defined by IMGT convention, running from the second conserved V-encoded cysteine to the conserved J-encoded phenylalanine. Sequences without an unambiguous match to a single V gene segment were excluded from the earlier analysis of about 600 of the donors. An earlier analysis of some 500 of the donors classified V segments as functional when productive rearrangements were above 56.7% and as segregating when the standard deviation between donors was above 5%. A statistical classification framework was built to diagnose cytomegalovirus status from the catalog of TCR beta chain sequences. V and J gene assignment, in a later analysis, came from comparing TCR nucleotide sequences with IMGT/GENE-DB human TR gene sequences. Using the TCRdist pipeline, a later analysis assigned CDR3 sequences along with most-parsimonious VDJ recombination scenarios. In a later analysis, every TCR beta chain was defined by the combination of its CDR3 amino acid sequence and its V-gene family, and reads without a unique V-gene family were dropped. To address suspected cross-contamination and a sequencing artifact, a later analysis removed around 590 highly shared, low-generation-probability nucleotide sequences. In a later analysis, a clonal expansion index for each public chain was calculated from normalized within-repertoire ranks of inferred template counts. In a later analysis, generation probabilities were computed with a VDJ recombination model fitted to out-of-frame rearrangements, and the resulting probabilities were checked against IGoR. In a later analysis, TCR-TCR, TCR-HLA and TCR-CMV co-occurrence was scored with hypergeometric tests, and a repertoire-size bias correction was applied to TCR pairs. In a later analysis, false discovery rates were estimated by permuting HLA or CMV assignments 20 times. In a later analysis, co-occurring TCRs were grouped using DBSCAN, and TCRdist sequence similarity was added for clustering within HLA-allele-positive subsets. Repertoires with fewer than 30,000 or more than 120,000 public chains, plus five repertoires with anomalous nucleotide sharing, were excluded from co-occurrence clustering. TCRdb limited this immuneACCESS table to in-frame rearrangements with V and J called. A share of clones is missing; checked studies link under half to unresolved V genes, and the rest is unexplained. That table furnishes V, J and clone size, whereas the DNA furnished D and trimming. The sample has roughly 180,000 clones on record, roughly 85% of them singletons. The leading ten clones occupy 1% of the sample.

Specimen: PBMCs. The clonotype originates from a boy younger than 10 in good health and CMV-seronegative. Here the chain combines TRBV7-9 and TRBJ2-7, with a tentative D gene TRBD2 over 6 matching bases. The CDR3 reads CSSSLSVGGTAYEQYF. The DNA sequence is as follows: TGTTCCAGCAGCTTATCGGTCGGCGGGACCGCCTACGAGCAGTACTTC.